The 2 T cell receptor beta chains reported below all come from one sample, sequenced in a study of OX40 agonist ivuxolimab in advanced cancers. Measured with immunoSEQ multiplex PCR; TCRdb has only the in-frame clones, and not every one. The sample includes about 71,000 clones, under 85% of them seen just once. The sequencing used CD4+ or CD8+ T cells sorted from blood, collected in a trial of the OX40 agonist ivuxolimab. These receptors all stem from an adult with an advanced solid tumor such as melanoma, head and neck, liver or kidney cancer.

The chain recombines TRBV10-2 with TRBJ1-2; 7 positions agree with TRBD1. Per the germline V gene, CDR1 is WSHSY and CDR2 is SAAADI. V was pared by 6 bases and J by 7 bases, with 11 bases of the junction left unmatched. The length of the CDR3 is 14 residues. The CDR3 bases are TGCGCCAGCAGGGCCAGGGGGGGGTTAAGTGGCTACACCTTC. The encoded protein is CASRARGGLSGYTF.

This chain joins TRBV5-4 and TRBJ2-1, with TRBD2 matching over 7 bases. J lost 2 bases, V lost 0 bases, and 2 bases had no gene match. The CDR3 totals 15 residues. The germline V gene has CDR1 SGHNT and CDR2 YYREEE (reference sequence). This chain's CDR3 is CASSLASGAYNEQFF. The CDR3 nucleotides are TGTGCCAGCAGCTTGGCAAGCGGGGCCTACAATGAGCAGTTCTTC.